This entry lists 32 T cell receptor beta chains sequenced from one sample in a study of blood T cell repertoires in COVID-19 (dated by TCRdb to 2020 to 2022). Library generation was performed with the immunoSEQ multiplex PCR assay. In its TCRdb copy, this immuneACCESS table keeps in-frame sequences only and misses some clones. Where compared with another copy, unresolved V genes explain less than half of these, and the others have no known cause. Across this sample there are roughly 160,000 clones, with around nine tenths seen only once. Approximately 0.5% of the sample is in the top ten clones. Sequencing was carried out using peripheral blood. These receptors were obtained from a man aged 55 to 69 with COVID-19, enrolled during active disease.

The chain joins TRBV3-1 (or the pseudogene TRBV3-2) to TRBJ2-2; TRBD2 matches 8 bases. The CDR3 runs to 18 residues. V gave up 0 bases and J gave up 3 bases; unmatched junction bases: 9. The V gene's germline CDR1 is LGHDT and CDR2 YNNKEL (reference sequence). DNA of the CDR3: TGTGCCAGCAGCCAAGATCTGGCCAGCGGGAGATACACCGGGGAGCTGTTTTTT. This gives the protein CASSQDLASGRYTGELFF.

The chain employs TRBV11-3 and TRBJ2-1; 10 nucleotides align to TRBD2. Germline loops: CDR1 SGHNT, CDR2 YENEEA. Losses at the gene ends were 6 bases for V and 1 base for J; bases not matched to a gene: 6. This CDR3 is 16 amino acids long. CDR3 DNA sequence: TGTGCCAGCAGTCGAAATAGCGGGAGGTCCTACAATGAGCAGTTCTTC. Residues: CASSRNSGRSYNEQFF.

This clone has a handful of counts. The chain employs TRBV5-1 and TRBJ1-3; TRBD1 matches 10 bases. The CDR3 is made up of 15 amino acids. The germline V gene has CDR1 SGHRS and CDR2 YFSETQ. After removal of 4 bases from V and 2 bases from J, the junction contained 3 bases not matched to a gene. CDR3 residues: CASSPGTGAGNTIYF. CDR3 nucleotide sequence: TGCGCCAGCAGCCCAGGGACAGGGGCTGGAAACACCATATATTTT.

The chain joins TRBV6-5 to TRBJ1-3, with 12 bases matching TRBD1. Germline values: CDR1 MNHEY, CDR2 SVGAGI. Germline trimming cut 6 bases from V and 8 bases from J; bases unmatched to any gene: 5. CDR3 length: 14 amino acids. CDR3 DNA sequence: TGTGCCAGCAGGGGGACAGGGGGCCGGGACACCATATATTTT. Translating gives CASRGTGGRDTIYF.

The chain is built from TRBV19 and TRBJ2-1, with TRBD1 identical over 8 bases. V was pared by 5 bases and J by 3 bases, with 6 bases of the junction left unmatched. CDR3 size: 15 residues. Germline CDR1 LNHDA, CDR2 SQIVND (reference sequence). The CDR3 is CASSLGQAFYNEQFF. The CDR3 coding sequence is TGTGCCAGTAGTTTGGGACAGGCGTTCTACAATGAGCAGTTCTTC.

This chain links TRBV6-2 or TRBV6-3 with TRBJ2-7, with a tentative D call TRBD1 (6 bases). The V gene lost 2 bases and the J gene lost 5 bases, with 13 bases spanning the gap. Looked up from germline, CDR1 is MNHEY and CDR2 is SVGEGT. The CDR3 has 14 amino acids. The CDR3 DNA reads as TGTGCCAGCAGTTACAAAGGGGGTAACCACGAGCAGTACTTC. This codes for CASSYKGGNHEQYF.

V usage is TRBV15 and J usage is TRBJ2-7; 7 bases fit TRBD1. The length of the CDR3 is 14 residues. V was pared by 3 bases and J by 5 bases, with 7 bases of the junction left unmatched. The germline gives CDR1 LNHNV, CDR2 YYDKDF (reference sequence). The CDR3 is CATSRDRRYNEQYF. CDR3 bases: TGTGCCACCAGCAGGGACAGGCGGTATAACGAGCAGTACTTC. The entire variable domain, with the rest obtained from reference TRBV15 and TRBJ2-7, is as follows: DAMVIQNPRYQVTQFGKPVTLSCSQTLNHNVMYWYQQKSSQAPKLLFHYYDKDFNNEADTPDNFQSRRPNTSFCFLDIRSPGLGDTAMYLCATSRDRRYNEQYFGPGTRLTVT.

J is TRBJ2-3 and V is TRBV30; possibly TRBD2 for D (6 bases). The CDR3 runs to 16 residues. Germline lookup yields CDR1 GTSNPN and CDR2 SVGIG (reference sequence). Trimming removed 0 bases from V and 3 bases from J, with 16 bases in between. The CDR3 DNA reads TGTGCCTGGAGTGTACCGACCATTGGGAGGACAGATACGCAGTATTTT. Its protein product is CAWSVPTIGRTDTQYF.

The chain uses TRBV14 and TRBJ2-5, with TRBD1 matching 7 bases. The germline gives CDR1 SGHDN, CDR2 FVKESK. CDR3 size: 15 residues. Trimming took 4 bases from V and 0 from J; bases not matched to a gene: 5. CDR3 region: CASSPMTGYQETQYF. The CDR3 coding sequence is TGTGCCAGCAGCCCAATGACAGGGTACCAAGAGACCCAGTACTTC.

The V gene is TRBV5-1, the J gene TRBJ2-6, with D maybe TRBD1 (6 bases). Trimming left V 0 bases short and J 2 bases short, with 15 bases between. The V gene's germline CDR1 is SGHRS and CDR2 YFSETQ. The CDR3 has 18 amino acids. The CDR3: CASSLVPGQLPGANVLTF. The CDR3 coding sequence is TGCGCCAGCAGCTTGGTCCCCGGACAGTTGCCTGGGGCCAACGTCCTGACTTTC.

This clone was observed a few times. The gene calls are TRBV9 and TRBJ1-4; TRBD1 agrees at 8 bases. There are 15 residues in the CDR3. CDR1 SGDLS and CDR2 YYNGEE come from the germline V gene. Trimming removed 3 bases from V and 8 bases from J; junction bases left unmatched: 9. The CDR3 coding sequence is TGTGCCAGCAGCGCCCACAGGGGGAGTGAAGAAAAACTGTTTTTT. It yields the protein CASSAHRGSEEKLFF.

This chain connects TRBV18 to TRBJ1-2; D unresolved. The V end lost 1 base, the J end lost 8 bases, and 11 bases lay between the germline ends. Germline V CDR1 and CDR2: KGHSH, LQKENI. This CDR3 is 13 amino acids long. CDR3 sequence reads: CASSPLNSEGYTF. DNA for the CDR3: TGTGCCAGCTCACCACTAAACTCGGAGGGCTACACCTTC.

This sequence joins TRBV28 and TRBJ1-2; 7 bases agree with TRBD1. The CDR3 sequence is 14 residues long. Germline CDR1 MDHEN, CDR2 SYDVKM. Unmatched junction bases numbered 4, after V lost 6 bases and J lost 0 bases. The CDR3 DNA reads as TGTGCCAGCAGAGACAGGGTCGCTAACTATGGCTACACCTTC. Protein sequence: CASRDRVANYGYTF.

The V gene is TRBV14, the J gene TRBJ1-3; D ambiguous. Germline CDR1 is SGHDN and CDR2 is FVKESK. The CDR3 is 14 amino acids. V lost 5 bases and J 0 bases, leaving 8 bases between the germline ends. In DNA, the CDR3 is TGTGCCAGCAGCTCGCAGTTCTCTGGAAACACCATATATTTT. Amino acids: CASSSQFSGNTIYF.

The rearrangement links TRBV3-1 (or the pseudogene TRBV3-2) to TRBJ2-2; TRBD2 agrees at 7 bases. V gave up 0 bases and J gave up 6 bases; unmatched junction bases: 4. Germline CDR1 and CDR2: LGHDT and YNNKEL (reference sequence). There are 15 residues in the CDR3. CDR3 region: CASSQDLRGAGELFF. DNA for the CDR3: TGTGCCAGCAGCCAAGATCTTCGGGGGGCCGGGGAGCTGTTTTTT.

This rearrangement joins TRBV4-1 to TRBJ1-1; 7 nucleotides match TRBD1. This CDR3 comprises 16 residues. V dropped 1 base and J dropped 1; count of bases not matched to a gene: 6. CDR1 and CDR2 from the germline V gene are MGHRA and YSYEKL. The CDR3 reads CASSQGDRSRNTEAFF. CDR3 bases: TGCGCCAGCAGCCAAGGGGACAGATCAAGGAACACTGAAGCTTTCTTT.

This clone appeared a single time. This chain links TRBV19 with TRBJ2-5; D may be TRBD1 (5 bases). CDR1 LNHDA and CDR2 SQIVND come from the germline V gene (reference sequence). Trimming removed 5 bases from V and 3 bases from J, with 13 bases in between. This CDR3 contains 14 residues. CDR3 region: CASSPLGQEETQYF. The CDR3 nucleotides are TGTGCCAGTAGTCCCCTCGGACAAGAAGAGACCCAGTACTTC. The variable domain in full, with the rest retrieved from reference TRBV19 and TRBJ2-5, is DGGITQSPKYLFRKEGQNVTLSCEQNLNHDAMYWYRQDPGQGLRLIYYSQIVNDFQKGDIAEGYSVSREKKESFPLTVTSAQKNPTAFYLCASSPLGQEETQYFGPGTRLLVL.

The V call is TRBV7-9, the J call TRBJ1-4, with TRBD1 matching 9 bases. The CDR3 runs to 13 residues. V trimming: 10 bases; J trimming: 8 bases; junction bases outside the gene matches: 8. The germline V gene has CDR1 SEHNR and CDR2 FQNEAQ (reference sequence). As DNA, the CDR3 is TGTGCCATCCAGGGACAGGGCGACGAAAAACTGTTTTTT. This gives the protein CAIQGQGDEKLFF.

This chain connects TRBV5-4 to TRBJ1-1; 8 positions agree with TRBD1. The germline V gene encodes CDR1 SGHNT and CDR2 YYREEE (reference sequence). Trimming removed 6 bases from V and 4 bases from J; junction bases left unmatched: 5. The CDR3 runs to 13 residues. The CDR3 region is CASTWTGLTEAFF. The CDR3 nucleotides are TGTGCCAGCACTTGGACAGGGCTCACTGAAGCTTTCTTT.

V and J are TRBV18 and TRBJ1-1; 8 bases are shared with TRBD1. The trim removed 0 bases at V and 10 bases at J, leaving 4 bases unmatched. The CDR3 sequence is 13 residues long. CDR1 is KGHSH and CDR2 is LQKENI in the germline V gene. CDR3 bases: TGTGCCAGCTCACCACCGTACAGGGGGGGAGCTTTCTTT. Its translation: CASSPPYRGGAFF.

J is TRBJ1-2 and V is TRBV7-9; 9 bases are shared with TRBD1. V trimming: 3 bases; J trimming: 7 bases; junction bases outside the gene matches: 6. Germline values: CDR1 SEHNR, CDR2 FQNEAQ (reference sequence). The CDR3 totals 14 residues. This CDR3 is CASSFGTGSSGYTF. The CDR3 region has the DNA TGTGCCAGCAGCTTCGGGACAGGGTCTTCTGGCTACACCTTC.

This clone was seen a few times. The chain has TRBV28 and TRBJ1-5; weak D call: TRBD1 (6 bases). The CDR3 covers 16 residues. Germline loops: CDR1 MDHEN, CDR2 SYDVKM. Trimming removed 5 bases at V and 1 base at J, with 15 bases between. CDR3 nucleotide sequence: TGTGCCAGCAGTATCCCCGCCGACAGGAGCAATCAGCCCCAGCATTTT. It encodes CASSIPADRSNQPQHF.

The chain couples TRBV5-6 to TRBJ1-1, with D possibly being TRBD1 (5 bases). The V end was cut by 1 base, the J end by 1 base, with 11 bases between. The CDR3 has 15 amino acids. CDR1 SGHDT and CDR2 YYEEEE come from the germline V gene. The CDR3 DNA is TGTGCCAGCAGCTTGTTTCAGGGTACGAACACTGAAGCTTTCTTT. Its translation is CASSLFQGTNTEAFF.

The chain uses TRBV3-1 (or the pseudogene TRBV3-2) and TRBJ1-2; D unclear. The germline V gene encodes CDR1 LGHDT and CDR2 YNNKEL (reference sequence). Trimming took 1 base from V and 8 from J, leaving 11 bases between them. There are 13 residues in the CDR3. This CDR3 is CASSQAGEGGYTF. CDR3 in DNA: TGTGCCAGCAGCCAAGCCGGGGAGGGAGGCTACACCTTC.

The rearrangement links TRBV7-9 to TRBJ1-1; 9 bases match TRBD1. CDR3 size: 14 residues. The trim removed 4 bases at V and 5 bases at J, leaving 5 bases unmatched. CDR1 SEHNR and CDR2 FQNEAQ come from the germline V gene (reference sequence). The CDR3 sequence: CASSSPGQGTEAFF. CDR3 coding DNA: TGTGCCAGCAGCTCCCCGGGACAGGGAACTGAAGCTTTCTTT.

The DNA of the CDR3 is TGTGCCAGCAGCCAAGATCTCGGAGGCGAGCAGTTCTTC. This codes for CASSQDLGGEQFF. V and J are TRBV4-2 and TRBJ2-1; D is possibly TRBD2 (5 bases). Germline lookup yields CDR1 LGHNA and CDR2 YNFKEQ. V lost 0 bases and J lost 10, with 10 bases in between. There are 13 residues in the CDR3.

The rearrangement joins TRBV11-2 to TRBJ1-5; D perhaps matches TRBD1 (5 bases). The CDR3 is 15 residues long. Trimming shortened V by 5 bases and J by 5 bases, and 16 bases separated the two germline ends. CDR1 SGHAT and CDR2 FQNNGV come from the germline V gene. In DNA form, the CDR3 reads TGTGCCAGCAGCCTGCGGGGCAGGGCGGATCAGCCCCAGCATTTT. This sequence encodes CASSLRGRADQPQHF.

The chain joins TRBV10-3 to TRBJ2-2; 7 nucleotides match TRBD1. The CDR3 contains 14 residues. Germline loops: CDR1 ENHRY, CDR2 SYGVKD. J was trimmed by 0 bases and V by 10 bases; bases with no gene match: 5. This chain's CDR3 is CATRGQSNTGELFF. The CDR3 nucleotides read TGTGCCACGAGGGGACAGTCGAACACCGGGGAGCTGTTTTTT.

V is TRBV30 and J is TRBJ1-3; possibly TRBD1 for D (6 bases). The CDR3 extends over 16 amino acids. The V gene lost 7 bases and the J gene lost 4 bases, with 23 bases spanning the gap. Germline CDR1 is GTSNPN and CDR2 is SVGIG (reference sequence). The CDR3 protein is CASSGGLPSAGNTIYF. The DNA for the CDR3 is TGTGCCTCCTCCGGGGGGCTTCCCTCGGCAGGAAACACCATATATTTT.

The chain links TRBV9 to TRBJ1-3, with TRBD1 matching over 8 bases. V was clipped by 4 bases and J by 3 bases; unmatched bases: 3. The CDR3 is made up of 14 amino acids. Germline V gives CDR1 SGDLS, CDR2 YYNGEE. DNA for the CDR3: TGTGCCAGCAGCACAGGGACAGGTGGAAACACCATATATTTT. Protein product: CASSTGTGGNTIYF.

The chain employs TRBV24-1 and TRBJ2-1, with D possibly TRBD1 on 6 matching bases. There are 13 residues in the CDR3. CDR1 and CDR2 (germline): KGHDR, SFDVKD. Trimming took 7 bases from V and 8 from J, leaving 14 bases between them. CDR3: CATRGAVVDEQFF. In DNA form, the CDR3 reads TGTGCCACCAGGGGGGCAGTAGTCGATGAGCAGTTCTTC.

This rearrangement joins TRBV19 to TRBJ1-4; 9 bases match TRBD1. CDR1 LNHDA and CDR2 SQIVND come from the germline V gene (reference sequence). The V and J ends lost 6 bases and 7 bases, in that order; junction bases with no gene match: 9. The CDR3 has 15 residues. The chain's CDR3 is CASRDTGTGLEKLFF. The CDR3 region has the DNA TGTGCCAGTAGGGACACCGGGACAGGGCTTGAAAAACTGTTTTTT.